This passage covers 17 T cell receptor beta chains from one sample sequenced in a study of PD-L1 blockade in urothelial cancer. The sample's time point: pretreatment peripheral blood. The protocol was immunoSEQ multiplex PCR, while the TCRdb copy is restricted to in-frame clones and leaves out a portion. The table includes 50,000 or so clones, around 80% detected once. The source material was PBMCs, sampled around atezolizumab (anti-PD-L1) treatment. The receptors shown here come from a man aged 65 to 85 with urothelial cancer.

V is TRBV2 and J is TRBJ2-7, with D perhaps matching TRBD2 (6 bases). The V end was cut by 3 bases, the J end by 3 bases, with 9 bases between. Germline V gives CDR1 SNHLY, CDR2 FYNNEI. The CDR3 spans 13 residues. CDR3 bases: TGTGCCAGCAGTGAGGACGGGGGCTACGAGCAGTACTTC. It yields the protein CASSEDGGYEQYF.

This clone has a handful of counts. J is TRBJ2-1 and V is TRBV5-1, with D possibly matching TRBD2 (6 bases). The germline V gene encodes CDR1 SGHRS and CDR2 YFSETQ. The V gene lost 0 bases and the J gene lost 4 bases, with 11 bases spanning the gap. The CDR3 length is 15 residues. CDR3 coding DNA: TGCGCCAGCAGCTTGGACAGTGGGACTTACAATGAGCAGTTCTTC. Protein: CASSLDSGTYNEQFF.

This clone was recorded only once. The rearrangement joins TRBV29-1 to TRBJ2-5; 7 nucleotides align to TRBD1. Trimming at V came to 3 bases and at J to 5 bases, leaving 9 bases not matched to a gene. CDR1 is SQVTM and CDR2 is ANQGSEA in the germline V gene. The CDR3 sequence is 14 residues long. CDR3 sequence: CSVDWGQTRETQYF. The CDR3 DNA follows: TGCAGCGTTGACTGGGGACAGACGAGGGAGACCCAGTACTTC. Filled out from reference TRBV29-1 and TRBJ2-5, the complete variable domain reads SAVISQKPSRDICQRGTSLTIQCQVDSQVTMMFWYRQQPGQSLTLIATANQGSEATYESGFVIDKFPISRPNLTFSTLTVSNMSPEDSSIYLCSVDWGQTRETQYFGPGTRLLVL.

The chain uses TRBV7-2 and TRBJ1-5; TRBD1 is a possible D gene (6 bases). The CDR3 is 14 residues long. Germline V CDR1 and CDR2: SGHTA, FQGNSA. Trimming took 6 bases from V and 7 from J, leaving 16 bases between them. Here the CDR3 reads CASSIQGVEQPQHF. Written as DNA, the CDR3 is TGTGCCAGCAGTATACAGGGCGTGGAACAGCCCCAGCATTTT.

With regard to this clone: A junction boundary mismatches the germline segment, possibly from a read error. The CDR3 nucleotides are TGTGCCAGCACTGGGCCCTCCTTTAATTCACCCCTCCACTTT. Encoded protein: CASTGPSFNSPLHF. The chain employs TRBV6-5 and TRBJ1-6; no clear D. The CDR3 length is 14 residues. CDR1 is MNHEY, CDR2 SVGAGI, per germline.

This clone is categorized as medium-sized (0.01 to 0.1%). The genes are TRBV7-2 and TRBJ1-5; 7 nucleotides align to TRBD1. Trimming took 5 bases from V and 7 from J; bases not matched to a gene: 8. The CDR3 is made up of 14 amino acids. Germline-derived CDR1 and CDR2 are SGHTA and FQGNSA. The CDR3 protein is CASSAQYRGQPQHF. DNA of the CDR3: TGTGCCAGCAGCGCACAATACAGGGGACAGCCCCAGCATTTT.

This clone was found once. The chain recombines TRBV2 with TRBJ1-6; D possibly corresponds to TRBD1 (6 bases). The CDR3 totals 14 residues. V lost 2 bases to trimming and J lost 9 bases, with 11 bases between them. In germline, CDR1 is SNHLY, CDR2 FYNNEI. The CDR3 DNA is TGTGCCAGCAGTGAACTGGGGGCCGTTTCACCCCTCCACTTT. Translation gives CASSELGAVSPLHF.

Regarding this clone: The same CDR3 arises from other DNA sequences in this sample as well. The chain links TRBV7-9 to TRBJ1-3; 9 nucleotides line up with TRBD1. V gave up 4 bases and J gave up 7 bases; unmatched junction bases: 5. The CDR3 contains 14 residues. Germline-derived CDR1 and CDR2 are SEHNR and FQNEAQ (reference sequence). The CDR3 nucleotides are TGTGCCAGCAGCTCGGACAGGGGACGGAACACCATATATTTT. This codes for CASSSDRGRNTIYF. Full variable domain (missing parts from reference TRBV7-9 and TRBJ1-3): DTGVSQNPRHKITKRGQNVTFRCDPISEHNRLYWYRQTLGQGPEFLTYFQNEAQLEKSRLLSDRFSAERPKGSFSTLEIQRTEQGDSAMYLCASSSDRGRNTIYFGEGSWLTVV.

The CDR3 bases are TGTGCCAGTACCGGACAGGGAATCCCTTTTATATATAGCAATCAGCCCCAGCATTTT. Translating it yields CASTGQGIPFIYSNQPQHF. This chain uses TRBV19 with TRBJ1-5; 8 bases are shared with TRBD1. Germline lookup yields CDR1 LNHDA and CDR2 SQIVND (reference sequence). Trimming removed 7 bases from V and 0 bases from J; junction bases left unmatched: 17. This CDR3 is 19 amino acids long.

The CDR3 is CASSFKDSNYEQYF. The CDR3 coding sequence is TGTGCCAGCAGCTTCAAAGACAGTAACTACGAGCAGTACTTC. The chain links TRBV11-1 to TRBJ2-7; D is possibly TRBD1 (5 bases). Trimming stripped 3 bases from V and 3 bases from J, with 12 bases between. Germline values: CDR1 SGHAT, CDR2 FQDESV (reference sequence). The CDR3 runs to 14 residues.

The V call is TRBV19, the J call TRBJ1-5; the D gene is possibly TRBD1 (5 bases). With 7 bases removed from V and 7 bases from J, the gap between germline ends came to 20 bases. Looked up from germline, CDR1 is LNHDA and CDR2 is SQIVND (reference sequence). The CDR3 loop spans 15 amino acids. CDR3 loop: CASTPGWGGLQPQHF. The CDR3, as DNA: TGTGCCAGTACCCCTGGGTGGGGGGGTCTCCAGCCCCAGCATTTT. The full variable domain, its missing parts supplied by reference TRBV19 and TRBJ1-5, is DGGITQSPKYLFRKEGQNVTLSCEQNLNHDAMYWYRQDPGQGLRLIYYSQIVNDFQKGDIAEGYSVSREKKESFPLTVTSAQKNPTAFYLCASTPGWGGLQPQHFGDGTRLSIL.

V usage is TRBV9 and J usage is TRBJ2-1; 9 bases map to TRBD1. With V trimmed by 4 bases and J by 7 bases, 6 bases remained unmatched. CDR3 length equals 14 residues. CDR1 is SGDLS, CDR2 YYNGEE, per germline. CDR3 amino acids: CASSRDRERNEQFF. The CDR3 bases are TGTGCCAGCAGCAGGGACAGGGAAAGGAATGAGCAGTTCTTC.

This sequence joins TRBV11-2 and TRBJ1-6; TRBD1 might be the D (6 bases). The CDR3 loop spans 15 amino acids. Trimming stripped 6 bases from V and 6 bases from J, with 15 bases between. The germline V gene encodes CDR1 SGHAT and CDR2 FQNNGV. The CDR3 coding sequence is TGTGCCAGCAGACGCTTGACAGGCCTTAATTCACCCCTCCACTTT. Encoded protein: CASRRLTGLNSPLHF.

This clone was counted between two and nine times. V is TRBV5-5 and J is TRBJ1-1, with TRBD1 identical over 7 bases. Germline V gene sequence: CDR1 SGHKS, CDR2 YYEKEE (reference sequence). The V and J ends lost 6 bases and 4 bases, in that order; junction bases with no gene match: 12. The CDR3 extends over 15 amino acids. DNA of the CDR3: TGTGCCAGCACCCAGGGGGGCAGGGGGATCACTGAAGCTTTCTTT. Translating it yields CASTQGGRGITEAFF.

J is TRBJ2-7 and V is TRBV5-5; 8 bases are a match to TRBD1. This CDR3 has 14 residues. Losses at the gene ends were 4 bases for V and 3 bases for J; bases not matched to a gene: 6. Germline CDR1 SGHKS, CDR2 YYEKEE (reference sequence). For the CDR3, the DNA is TGTGCCAGCAGCCCGGGACAGGTGTACTACGAGCAGTACTTC. It is translated as CASSPGQVYYEQYF. Combining the CDR3 with reference TRBV5-5 and TRBJ2-7 gives the whole variable domain DAGVTQSPTHLIKTRGQQVTLRCSPISGHKSVSWYQQVLGQGPQFIFQYYEKEERGRGNFPDRFSARQFPNYSSELNVNALLLGDSALYLCASSPGQVYYEQYFGPGTRLTVT.

This clone was seen more than once but under ten times. V gene TRBV18 combines with J gene TRBJ2-3, with TRBD2 as a possible D gene (6 bases). V lost 3 bases and J lost 2, with 15 bases in between. CDR1 and CDR2 (germline): KGHSH, LQKENI. This CDR3 region has 16 residues. The CDR3 spells CASSPRSGINTDTQYF. The CDR3 bases are TGTGCCAGCTCACCCCGTAGCGGAATAAACACAGATACGCAGTATTTT.

The genes are TRBV7-2 and TRBJ2-7; D possibly corresponds to TRBD1 (5 bases). Trimming removed 2 bases from V and 2 bases from J, with 10 bases in between. The CDR3 totals 14 residues. The germline CDR1 and CDR2 sequences are SGHTA and FQGNSA. For the CDR3, the DNA is TGTGCCAGCAGCTTATACAGGACCACCTACGAGCAGTACTTC. Translated: CASSLYRTTYEQYF. Full variable domain (rest looked up from reference TRBV7-2 and TRBJ2-7): GAGVSQSPSNKVTEKGKDVELRCDPISGHTALYWYRQSLGQGLEFLIYFQGNSAPDKSGLPSDRFSAERTGGSVSTLTIQRTQQEDSAVYLCASSLYRTTYEQYFGPGTRLTVT.